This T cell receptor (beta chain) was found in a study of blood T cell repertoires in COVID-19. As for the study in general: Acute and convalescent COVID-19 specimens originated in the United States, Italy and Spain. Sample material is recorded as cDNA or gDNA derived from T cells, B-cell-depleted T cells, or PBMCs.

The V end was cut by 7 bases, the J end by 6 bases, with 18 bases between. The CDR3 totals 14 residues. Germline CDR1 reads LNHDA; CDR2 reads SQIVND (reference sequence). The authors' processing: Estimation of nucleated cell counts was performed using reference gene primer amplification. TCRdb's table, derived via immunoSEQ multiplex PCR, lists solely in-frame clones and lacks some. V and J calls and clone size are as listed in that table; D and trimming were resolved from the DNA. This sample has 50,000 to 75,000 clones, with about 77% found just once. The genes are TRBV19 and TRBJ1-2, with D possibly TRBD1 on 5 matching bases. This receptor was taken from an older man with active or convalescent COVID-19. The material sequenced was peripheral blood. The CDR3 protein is CASTKGGGQDGYTF. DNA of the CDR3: TGTGCCAGTACCAAAGGCGGGGGTCAGGATGGCTACACCTTC. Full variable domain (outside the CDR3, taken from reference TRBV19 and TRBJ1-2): DGGITQSPKYLFRKEGQNVTLSCEQNLNHDAMYWYRQDPGQGLRLIYYSQIVNDFQKGDIAEGYSVSREKKESFPLTVTSAQKNPTAFYLCASTKGGGQDGYTFGSGTRLTVV.